A selection of T cell receptor beta chains follows, all from one sample in a study of T cells after yellow fever vaccination. Using its own MiXCR run on the 5' RACE reads, TCRdb lists one record per CDR3 protein. The table lists roughly 150,000 distinct CDR3 sequences, over 7% of them singletons. The starting material was CD4+ T cells sorted from PBMCs, obtained 5 days after the yellow fever booster vaccination. The receptor source for this set is a man aged 30-40 years who received the YFV17D yellow fever vaccine. Each CDR3 is given with its conserved first and last residue. Fields, in order: J gene, V gene, CDR3 protein.

TRBJ2-1 TRBV20-1 CSAERTSGRMVYNEQFF
TRBJ2-4 TRBV6-1 CASSEEAGVIQYF
TRBJ1-1 TRBV12-3/TRBV12-4 CASSLADYTEAFF
TRBJ2-7 TRBV7-2 CASSSGTSLYEQYF
TRBJ2-6 TRBV7-9 CASSYPSRGANVLTF
TRBJ2-1 TRBV5-5 CASSGPGGKYNEQFF
TRBJ2-2 TRBV6-1 CASVRGRNTGELFF
TRBJ1-4 TRBV20-1 CSVSPGQGEKLFF
TRBJ1-1 TRBV20-1 CSAYNRGKVSEAFF
TRBJ1-2 TRBV14 CASSKAIRNYGYTF
TRBJ1-1 TRBV5-1 CASSLIVGTEAFF
TRBJ2-7 TRBV6-2/TRBV6-3 CASRRQGDLPYEQYF
TRBJ2-1 TRBV10-3 CAISESGRAGEQFF
TRBJ2-7 TRBV19 CASSKVISAGSYEQYF
TRBJ1-2 TRBV29-1 CSVASLYGYTF
TRBJ2-1 TRBV11-1 CASSYGTSGRNNEQFF
TRBJ2-7 TRBV20-1 CSAMVDSGIVVGYEQYF
TRBJ2-3 TRBV11-3 CASSLAGHTDTQYF
TRBJ1-2 TRBV20-1 CSARHSSGAGGYTF
TRBJ1-2 TRBV7-8 CASSLTSEGARLGYTF
TRBJ2-1 TRBV7-3 CASSGGLAGIGEQFF
TRBJ2-1 TRBV18 CASSLGLAGVNEQFF